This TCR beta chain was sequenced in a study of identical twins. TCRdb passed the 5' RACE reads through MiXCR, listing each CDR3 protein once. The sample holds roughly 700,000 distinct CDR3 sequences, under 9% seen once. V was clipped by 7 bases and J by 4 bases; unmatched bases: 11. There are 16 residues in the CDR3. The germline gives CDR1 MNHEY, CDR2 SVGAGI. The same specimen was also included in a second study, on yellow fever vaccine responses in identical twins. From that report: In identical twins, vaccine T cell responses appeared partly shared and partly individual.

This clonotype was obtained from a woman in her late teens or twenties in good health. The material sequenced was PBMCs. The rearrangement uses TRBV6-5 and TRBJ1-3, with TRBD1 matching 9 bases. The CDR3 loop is CASIFGTGLWGNTIYF. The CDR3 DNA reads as TGTGCCAGCATTTTTGGGACAGGGCTGTGGGGAAACACCATATATTTT.